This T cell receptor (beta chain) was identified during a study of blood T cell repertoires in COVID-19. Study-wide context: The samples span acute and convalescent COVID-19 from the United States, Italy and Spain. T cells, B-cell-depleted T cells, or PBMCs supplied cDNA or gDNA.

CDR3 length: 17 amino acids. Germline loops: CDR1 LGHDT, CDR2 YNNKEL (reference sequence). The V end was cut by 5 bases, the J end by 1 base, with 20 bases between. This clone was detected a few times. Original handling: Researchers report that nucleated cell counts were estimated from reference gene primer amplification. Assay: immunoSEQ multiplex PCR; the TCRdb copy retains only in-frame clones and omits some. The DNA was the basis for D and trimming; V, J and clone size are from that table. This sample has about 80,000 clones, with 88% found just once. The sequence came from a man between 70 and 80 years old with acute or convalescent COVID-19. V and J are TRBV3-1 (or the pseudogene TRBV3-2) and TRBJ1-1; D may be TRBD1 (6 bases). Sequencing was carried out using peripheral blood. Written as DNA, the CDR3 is TGTGCCAGCAGCAAAGGACAGTTCAACGTTGCGAACACTGAAGCTTTCTTT. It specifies CASSKGQFNVANTEAFF.